The 5 T cell receptor beta chains below all came from one sample that was sequenced in a study of Tregs in tolerant kidney transplant recipients. FACS sorting followed an approximately 6-day coculture of CFSE-labeled recipient PBMCs with irradiated graft donor PBMCs. Assay used: immunoSEQ multiplex PCR; TCRdb lists only in-frame clones, some missing. The data hold approximately 8,100 clones, with roughly 36% observed a single time. The antigens these receptors bind are not known. The specimen comprised CD8+ T cells from blood cultured with allogeneic cells, sampled before the transplant. The source of these receptors is a human patient who received a combined kidney and bone marrow transplant.

A note on this clone: The same CDR3 can be traced to other DNA sequences in this sample. The J gene is TRBJ1-6, the V gene TRBV27; TRBD1 matches 9 bases. The ends lost 6 bases at V and 8 bases at J; junction bases unmatched: 8. CDR1 is MNHEY and CDR2 is SMNVEV in the germline V gene (reference sequence). CDR3 size: 15 residues. CDR3 coding DNA: TGTGCCAGCAGCCCCCTCCGGGACAGGGATTCACCCCTCCACTTT. It translates to CASSPLRDRDSPLHF.

The chain carries TRBV6-5 and TRBJ1-1; 9 bases line up with TRBD1. CDR3 length: 13 amino acids. Germline lookup yields CDR1 MNHEY and CDR2 SVGAGI. Trimming took 6 bases from V and 3 from J; bases not matched to a gene: 2. The CDR3 is CASRDRGDTEAFF. For the CDR3, the DNA is TGTGCCAGCAGGGACAGGGGCGACACTGAAGCTTTCTTT.

The chain joins TRBV27 to TRBJ2-2, with no clear D. From germline, CDR1 is MNHEY and CDR2 SMNVEV (reference sequence). The CDR3 totals 12 residues. The germline V and J ends were trimmed by 7 bases and 4 bases, with 7 bases remaining between them. The DNA for the CDR3 is TGTGCCAGCACCCATTTCACCGGGGAGCTGTTTTTT. Encoded protein: CASTHFTGELFF.

V gene TRBV9 combines with J gene TRBJ2-1, with a weak D call TRBD2 (6 bases). V was cut by 4 bases and J by 7 bases, with 18 bases left in between. Germline V gives CDR1 SGDLS, CDR2 YYNGEE. The CDR3 sequence is 15 residues long. The CDR3 is CASSPPAGLANEQFF. Written as DNA, the CDR3 is TGTGCCAGCAGCCCCCCCGCCGGGCTAGCGAATGAGCAGTTCTTC.

V is TRBV4-1 and J is TRBJ2-7; tentative D call: TRBD2 (5 bases). The CDR3 runs 14 residues. The germline V gene encodes CDR1 MGHRA and CDR2 YSYEKL. Trimming pared 4 bases from V and 3 bases from J, leaving 13 bases between. CDR3 nucleotides: TGCGCCAGCAGCCCTGAGGGTAGCGACTACGAGCAGTACTTC. Encoded protein: CASSPEGSDYEQYF.